These 23 T cell receptor beta chains share one sample of origin, sequenced in a study of CD8+ T cells in alopecia areata. Documented treatment: oral pan-JAK inhibitor, 5-10 mg twice daily. Extracted from the samples, RNA was reverse transcribed into cDNA to serve as the sequencing template. The assay was immunoSEQ multiplex PCR, and TCRdb's table has in-frame clones only and misses some. This sample yields approximately 160,000 clones, of which approximately 60% are seen a single time; 14% belongs to the top ten. Sequenced material: CD4+ T cells sorted from blood, taken at week 24, from a patient treated with tofacitinib. Source of these receptors: a human donor with alopecia areata.

V usage is TRBV6-6 and J usage is TRBJ2-3; D call uncertain. V lost 6 bases, J lost 4 bases, and 14 bases lay in between. The CDR3 is made up of 14 amino acids. The germline V gene encodes CDR1 MNHNY and CDR2 SVGAGI (reference sequence). CDR3 region: CASSPFQISDTQYF. For the CDR3, the DNA is TGTGCCAGCAGCCCTTTCCAGATATCAGATACGCAGTATTTT.

The CDR3 DNA reads TGTGCCAGTAGTGCCGGACAGGCCATCTCCTACGAGCAGTACTTC. This codes for CASSAGQAISYEQYF. This chain connects TRBV19 to TRBJ2-7, with 7 bases identical to TRBD1. Germline lookup yields CDR1 LNHDA and CDR2 SQIVND (reference sequence). CDR3 length equals 15 residues. The V and J ends lost 5 bases and 0 bases, in that order; junction bases with no gene match: 7. The full variable domain, completed using reference TRBV19 and TRBJ2-7, is DGGITQSPKYLFRKEGQNVTLSCEQNLNHDAMYWYRQDPGQGLRLIYYSQIVNDFQKGDIAEGYSVSREKKESFPLTVTSAQKNPTAFYLCASSAGQAISYEQYFGPGTRLTVT.

By share of the sample, this clone is medium-sized. Other DNA variants within this sample encode the same CDR3. J is TRBJ1-2 and V is TRBV10-3; 8 nucleotides match TRBD1. Trimming removed 2 bases from V and 4 bases from J; junction bases left unmatched: 6. The germline gives CDR1 ENHRY, CDR2 SYGVKD. The CDR3 covers 15 residues. This chain's CDR3 is CAISEGQGASYGYTF. Written as DNA, the CDR3 is TGTGCCATCAGTGAGGGGCAGGGGGCCTCCTATGGCTACACCTTC.

The genes are TRBV29-1 and TRBJ2-5, with a tentative D call TRBD2 (6 bases). The V gene lost 7 bases and the J gene lost 5 bases, with 17 bases spanning the gap. CDR1 and CDR2 (germline): SQVTM, ANQGSEA. The CDR3 covers 13 residues. The CDR3 DNA reads TGCAGCGCTGACCAGGGTGGAGGGGAGACCCAGTACTTC. It codes for CSADQGGGETQYF. Full variable domain (outside the CDR3, taken from reference TRBV29-1 and TRBJ2-5): SAVISQKPSRDICQRGTSLTIQCQVDSQVTMMFWYRQQPGQSLTLIATANQGSEATYESGFVIDKFPISRPNLTFSTLTVSNMSPEDSSIYLCSADQGGGETQYFGPGTRLLVL.

V and J are TRBV6-1 and TRBJ2-7; no clear D gene. The CDR3 totals 13 residues. Trimming removed 6 bases at V and 2 bases at J, with 11 bases between. Germline-derived CDR1 and CDR2 are MNHNS and SASEGT. CDR3 nucleotide sequence: TGTGCCAGCAGGTTAGATTATACCTACGAGCAGTACTTC. It translates to CASRLDYTYEQYF.

The chain has TRBV6-5 and TRBJ2-5; 7 bases fit TRBD2. With V trimmed by 7 bases and J by 5 bases, 7 bases remained unmatched. Per the germline V gene, CDR1 is MNHEY and CDR2 is SVGAGI. CDR3 length equals 13 residues. The DNA for the CDR3 is TGTGCCAGCATTCGGACTAGAAAGGAGACCCAGTACTTC. Amino acids: CASIRTRKETQYF.

This chain uses TRBV15 with TRBJ1-2; TRBD1 matches at 12 bases. CDR3 length equals 16 residues. Germline-derived CDR1 and CDR2 are LNHNV and YYDKDF (reference sequence). The J segment lost 4 bases and the V segment lost 5 bases, leaving 8 bases of the junction unmatched. The CDR3 DNA follows: TGTGCCACCAGCGAAGGGACAGGGGGCGCATCCTATGGCTACACCTTC. Its protein is CATSEGTGGASYGYTF.

The sample holds a few counts of this clone. V and J are TRBV7-2 and TRBJ2-3, with 7 bases identical to TRBD2. V was pared by 3 bases and J by 5 bases, with 14 bases of the junction left unmatched. The germline gives CDR1 SGHTA, CDR2 FQGNSA. The CDR3 sequence is 17 residues long. The CDR3 protein is CASSFRGVGVGQDTQYF. DNA for the CDR3: TGTGCCAGCAGCTTCCGGGGGGTCGGCGTCGGGCAAGATACGCAGTATTTT.

This clone is a singleton in its sample. This sequence joins TRBV15 and TRBJ1-5; 8 bases fit TRBD1. CDR3 length equals 16 residues. V lost 5 bases, J lost 7 bases, and 13 bases stayed unmatched. From germline, CDR1 is LNHNV and CDR2 YYDKDF (reference sequence). Written as DNA, the CDR3 is TGTGCCACCAGCTCGTCTCGACAGGGGTTTGGGCAGCCCCAGCATTTT. Translation: CATSSSRQGFGQPQHF.

This clone has just a few counts. The chain links TRBV6-5 to TRBJ2-3, with 8 positions matching TRBD1. Germline V gene sequence: CDR1 MNHEY, CDR2 SVGAGI. This CDR3 has 14 amino acids. V lost 2 bases and J lost 3; bases outside the gene matches: 1. This CDR3 is CASSYGQGTDTQYF. For the CDR3, the DNA is TGTGCCAGCAGTTACGGACAGGGAACAGATACGCAGTATTTT.

The chain joins TRBV2 to TRBJ1-5; D may be TRBD1 (5 bases). The CDR3 has 12 residues. Trimming cost V 5 bases and J 7 bases, with 9 bases left between them. The germline V gene encodes CDR1 SNHLY and CDR2 FYNNEI. CDR3 protein: CASSTGAQPQHF. DNA for the CDR3: TGTGCCAGCAGTACAGGCGCCCAGCCCCAGCATTTT.

This chain joins TRBV29-1 and TRBJ2-4; D is unresolved. The V end was cut by 0 bases, the J end by 7 bases, with 10 bases between. The CDR3 extends over 13 amino acids. Germline assignment: CDR1 SQVTM and CDR2 ANQGSEA. The CDR3 bases are TGCAGCGTTGAAGAGAATTCCGGGAACATTCAGTACTTC. This gives the protein CSVEENSGNIQYF.

The chain joins TRBV30 to TRBJ1-5; D is uncertain. The CDR3 sequence is 16 residues long. The V and J ends lost 0 bases and 6 bases respectively, with 18 bases between them. CDR1 is GTSNPN, CDR2 SVGIG, per germline (reference sequence). CDR3: CAWSVGLVSMVQPQHF. CDR3 nucleotides: TGTGCCTGGAGTGTCGGTTTGGTCAGTATGGTTCAGCCCCAGCATTTT.

The chain combines TRBV5-1 with TRBJ2-1; weak D call: TRBD1 (5 bases). The germline V and J ends were trimmed by 4 bases and 1 base, with 15 bases remaining between them. Looked up from germline, CDR1 is SGHRS and CDR2 is YFSETQ. The CDR3 loop spans 16 amino acids. The CDR3 spells CASSDTGQPSYNEQFF. DNA for the CDR3: TGCGCCAGCAGCGATACAGGACAACCTTCCTACAATGAGCAGTTCTTC.

V gene TRBV29-1 combines with J gene TRBJ1-1; D not resolved. Trimming removed 3 bases at V and 1 base at J, with 9 bases between. This CDR3 comprises 13 residues. CDR1 is SQVTM and CDR2 is ANQGSEA in the germline V gene. CDR3 in DNA: TGCAGCGTTGAGGGAAGCTGGAACACTGAAGCTTTCTTT. Translation gives CSVEGSWNTEAFF.

This chain links TRBV4-2 with TRBJ2-7; 13 bases agree with TRBD2. The CDR3 length is 16 residues. Germline CDR1 and CDR2: LGHNA and YNFKEQ. V lost 2 bases, J lost 2 bases, and 3 bases stayed unmatched. The CDR3 nucleotides are TGTGCCAGCAGCCAAATTGGGACTAGCGGGGCCTACGAGCAGTACTTC. Translating it yields CASSQIGTSGAYEQYF.

The chain links TRBV9 to TRBJ1-2, with 8 bases fitting TRBD1. Germline trimming cut 0 bases from V and 8 bases from J; bases unmatched to any gene: 12. CDR1 and CDR2 (germline): SGDLS, YYNGEE. The CDR3 spans 16 residues. The CDR3 here is CASSVGTGRGQEGYTF. The CDR3 DNA follows: TGTGCCAGCAGCGTAGGAACCGGGAGGGGACAGGAGGGCTACACCTTC.

This clone was seen a few times. The chain has TRBV5-5 and TRBJ2-4, with D unclear. V lost 4 bases, J lost 7 bases, and 12 bases lay in between. Germline V lookup: CDR1 SGHKS, CDR2 YYEKEE (reference sequence). CDR3 size: 13 residues. CDR3 bases: TGTGCCAGCAGCCATTTTTACCGGAACATTCAGTACTTC. It encodes CASSHFYRNIQYF. Filled out from reference TRBV5-5 and TRBJ2-4, the complete variable domain reads DAGVTQSPTHLIKTRGQQVTLRCSPISGHKSVSWYQQVLGQGPQFIFQYYEKEERGRGNFPDRFSARQFPNYSSELNVNALLLGDSALYLCASSHFYRNIQYFGAGTRLSVL.

CDR3 sequence: CASTGRGGGTDTQYF. DNA of the CDR3: TGCGCCAGCACCGGCCGGGGGGGCGGCACAGATACGCAGTATTTT. The chain couples TRBV5-1 to TRBJ2-3; 8 bases map to TRBD2. Trimming removed 6 bases from V and 1 base from J; junction bases left unmatched: 7. From germline, CDR1 is SGHRS and CDR2 YFSETQ. CDR3 size: 15 residues.

The chain recombines TRBV25-1 with TRBJ2-1; D is undetermined. CDR3 length equals 13 residues. The germline V gene encodes CDR1 MGHDK and CDR2 SYGVNS. Trimming took 2 bases from V and 3 from J, leaving 5 bases between them. The CDR3 region is CASSERNYNEQFF. CDR3 in DNA: TGTGCCAGCAGTGAACGGAACTACAATGAGCAGTTCTTC.

This clone occurred a few times. The chain recombines TRBV7-9 with TRBJ2-7; TRBD2 matches at 7 bases. Germline CDR1 reads SEHNR; CDR2 reads FQNEAQ (reference sequence). Unmatched junction bases numbered 12, after V lost 4 bases and J lost 6 bases. The CDR3 runs 15 residues. The CDR3 DNA reads TGTGCCAGCAGCTCGGCTAGCGGTCTTGAGGGCGAGCAGTACTTC. Amino acid sequence: CASSSASGLEGEQYF.

The gene calls are TRBV6-6 and TRBJ2-1; D is perhaps TRBD1 (6 bases). CDR3 size: 13 residues. The V gene lost 6 bases and the J gene lost 4 bases, with 10 bases spanning the gap. Germline values: CDR1 MNHNY, CDR2 SVGAGI (reference sequence). CDR3 sequence reads: CASRDSAYNEQFF. In DNA, the CDR3 is TGTGCCAGCAGGGACAGCGCTTACAATGAGCAGTTCTTC.

The V gene is TRBV29-1, the J gene TRBJ2-7; a weak D match, TRBD1 (5 bases). The CDR3 is 13 residues long. Trimming pared 4 bases from V and 6 bases from J, leaving 16 bases between. The germline gives CDR1 SQVTM, CDR2 ANQGSEA. DNA for the CDR3: TGCAGCGTTGGGACACGCAAGGTTGCCGAGCAGTACTTC. Its protein is CSVGTRKVAEQYF.